These 10 T cell receptor beta chains were sequenced from one sample in a study of beta chain features in type 1 diabetes (dated by TCRdb to the late 2010s). General study outcomes and caveats: In all four CD4+ subsets, TCRB CDR3 length was moderately but significantly shorter in type 1 diabetes patients.

These receptors' antigens are unknown. Library method: the immunoSEQ multiplex PCR assay. The entire isolated RNA was reverse transcribed using the High Capacity cDNA Reverse Transcription Kit, and thus expressed TCRB transcripts were sequenced. Imported from immuneACCESS, the table was reduced by TCRdb to in-frame sequences with V and J called. These copies leave out some clones; in studies compared against another copy, an unresolved V gene accounts for under half, and the cause of the remainder is not known. Within this sample are about 340,000 clones, with roughly 8.8% of them counted one time only. 1% of the sample goes to the ten largest clones. The material sequenced was central memory CD4+ T cells from blood. These receptors all stem from a young man with type 1 diabetes.

In this sample, this clone turned up a few times. This chain uses TRBV5-1 with TRBJ1-2; D is perhaps TRBD1 (5 bases). The CDR3 is 14 residues long. Looked up from germline, CDR1 is SGHRS and CDR2 is YFSETQ. The V end was cut by 7 bases, the J end by 2 bases, with 15 bases between. The CDR3 sequence is CASRGGTTNYGYTF. DNA of the CDR3: TGCGCCAGCCGTGGGGGGACCACAAACTATGGCTACACCTTC. The whole variable domain, filled in from reference TRBV5-1 and TRBJ1-2, reads KAGVTQTPRYLIKTRGQQVTLSCSPISGHRSVSWYQQTPGQGLQFLFEYFSETQRNKGNFPGRFSGRQFSNSRSEMNVSTLELGDSALYLCASRGGTTNYGYTFGSGTRLTVV.

The V call is TRBV7-2, the J call TRBJ1-2, with D possibly TRBD1 on 6 matching bases. This CDR3 region has 14 residues. The germline V gene has CDR1 SGHTA and CDR2 FQGNSA. Trimming removed 3 bases from V and 0 bases from J, with 8 bases in between. CDR3 coding DNA: TGTGCCAGCAGCTTCCAGGGGACTAACTATGGCTACACCTTC. Protein sequence: CASSFQGTNYGYTF. The entire variable domain, with the rest obtained from reference TRBV7-2 and TRBJ1-2, is as follows: GAGVSQSPSNKVTEKGKDVELRCDPISGHTALYWYRQSLGQGLEFLIYFQGNSAPDKSGLPSDRFSAERTGGSVSTLTIQRTQQEDSAVYLCASSFQGTNYGYTFGSGTRLTVV.

About this clone: Other DNA sequences in this specimen translate into the identical CDR3. The chain combines TRBV7-9 with TRBJ1-1, with no clear D. Trimming left V 1 base short and J 7 bases short, with 10 bases between. CDR3 length equals 13 residues. Germline CDR1 and CDR2: SEHNR and FQNEAQ (reference sequence). The chain's CDR3 is CASSLGVVNEAFF. The CDR3, as DNA: TGTGCCAGCAGCTTAGGTGTCGTTAATGAAGCTTTCTTT.

This clone was counted ten times or more. V usage is TRBV29-1 and J usage is TRBJ2-7, with D possibly being TRBD1 (5 bases). Germline V gene lookup returns CDR1 SQVTM and CDR2 ANQGSEA. The V gene lost 1 base and the J gene lost 4 bases, with 11 bases spanning the gap. The CDR3 extends over 13 amino acids. The chain's CDR3 is CSVEGTGLYEQYF. The CDR3 region has the DNA TGCAGCGTTGAAGGCACAGGTCTGTACGAGCAGTACTTC.

This clone was counted a few times. The genes are TRBV5-1 and TRBJ2-5, with 8 bases fitting TRBD2. V shed 0 bases and J 2 bases; nucleotides not matched to a gene: 3. The germline V gene encodes CDR1 SGHRS and CDR2 YFSETQ. The length of the CDR3 is 15 residues. The CDR3 DNA follows: TGCGCCAGCAGCTTGGGTGGACTAGCTCAAGAGACCCAGTACTTC. It yields the protein CASSLGGLAQETQYF.

This clone has just a few counts. The gene calls are TRBV7-2 and TRBJ2-1; D ambiguous. Between the trimmed V and J ends, which lost 3 bases and 7 bases, there was a span of 7 bases. The CDR3 consists of 12 residues. From germline, CDR1 is SGHTA and CDR2 FQGNSA. CDR3 in amino acids: CASSFSRNEQFF. The CDR3 DNA reads as TGTGCCAGCAGCTTTTCCCGAAATGAGCAGTTCTTC.

This clone has more than one count but fewer than ten. V gene TRBV28 combines with J gene TRBJ2-5; 8 bases are shared with TRBD1. This CDR3 has 13 amino acids. Germline V lookup: CDR1 MDHEN, CDR2 SYDVKM. The V segment lost 5 bases and the J segment 5 bases; nucleotides outside the gene matches: 4. The CDR3 loop is CASSTGGRETQYF. The DNA for the CDR3 is TGTGCCAGCAGTACAGGGGGTCGGGAGACCCAGTACTTC.

This clone appeared a few times. The V gene is TRBV10-3, the J gene TRBJ2-5; TRBD1 aligns across 9 bases. The ends lost 7 bases at V and 4 bases at J; junction bases unmatched: 10. CDR1 and CDR2 (germline): ENHRY, SYGVKD. The CDR3 runs to 15 residues. CDR3 DNA: TGTGCCATCAAACCGGGACAGGGAGTGGGAGAGACCCAGTACTTC. It specifies CAIKPGQGVGETQYF.

The gene calls are TRBV7-9 and TRBJ2-5; 10 positions agree with TRBD1. This CDR3 region has 14 residues. The germline V gene encodes CDR1 SEHNR and CDR2 FQNEAQ (reference sequence). V shed 5 bases and J 4 bases; nucleotides not matched to a gene: 4. CDR3 sequence: CASSVGQGLETQYF. The CDR3, as DNA: TGTGCCAGCAGCGTGGGACAGGGGTTAGAGACCCAGTACTTC.

This clone was picked up a small number of times. The chain links TRBV27 to TRBJ1-2; 7 bases map to TRBD1. Germline V CDR1 and CDR2: MNHEY, SMNVEV (reference sequence). V shed 5 bases, J shed 5 bases, and the junction held 8 bases outside the gene matches. The CDR3 runs 14 residues. The chain's CDR3 is CASSPDRVTYGYTF. In nucleotides, the CDR3 is TGTGCCAGCAGTCCAGACAGGGTAACATATGGCTACACCTTC.